Below, 18 T cell receptor beta chains from the same sample are listed, as sequenced in a study of T cell changes during pregnancy in multiple sclerosis. Libraries were prepared by immunoSEQ multiplex PCR; TCRdb keeps only in-frame clonotypes and omits some of them. Of fewer than 140,000 clones detected, under 95% appear once; the ten largest clones hold roughly 1.6%. Sample: peripheral blood, taken before pregnancy. These receptors came from a female donor with multiple sclerosis, enrolled in a pregnancy study.

This sequence joins TRBV28 and TRBJ2-4; D uncertain. Germline values: CDR1 MDHEN, CDR2 SYDVKM. This CDR3 comprises 13 residues. The V end lost 3 bases, the J end lost 3 bases, and 6 bases lay between the germline ends. The CDR3, as DNA: TGTGCCAGCAGTTTTGTCGGCAAAAACATTCAGTACTTC. Protein sequence: CASSFVGKNIQYF.

The chain has TRBV28 and TRBJ2-7, with D maybe TRBD2 (6 bases). Germline V gene data show CDR1 as MDHEN and CDR2 as SYDVKM. With 4 bases removed from V and 2 bases from J, the gap between germline ends came to 15 bases. This CDR3 has 15 residues. The CDR3 reads CASSWGGKGAYEQYF. As DNA, the CDR3 is TGTGCCAGCAGTTGGGGCGGGAAGGGAGCCTACGAGCAGTACTTC.

This clone appeared a single time. The gene calls are TRBV5-1 and TRBJ2-1; 7 positions match TRBD1. Germline V gene sequence: CDR1 SGHRS, CDR2 YFSETQ. J gave up 0 bases and V 3 bases, and 9 bases lay outside the gene matches. This CDR3 region has 17 residues. Here the CDR3 DNA reads TGCGCCAGCAGCTCCAAAAAGACAGGGCGCTCCTACAATGAGCAGTTCTTC. It codes for CASSSKKTGRSYNEQFF.

The V gene is TRBV10-3, the J gene TRBJ1-5, with 7 bases aligning to TRBD1. Germline V gene sequence: CDR1 ENHRY, CDR2 SYGVKD. Trimming cost V 10 bases and J 4 bases; bases outside gene matches: 10. The CDR3 covers 14 residues. This CDR3 is CANSNRGVNQPQHF. In DNA form, the CDR3 reads TGTGCCAACTCTAACAGGGGCGTAAATCAGCCCCAGCATTTT.

J is TRBJ2-4 and V is TRBV5-1; 10 nucleotides line up with TRBD2. The CDR3 loop spans 14 amino acids. J lost 15 bases, V lost 2 bases, and 11 bases had no gene match. CDR1 and CDR2 (germline): SGHRS, YFSETQ. CDR3 region: CASSFDGAGGFWYF. The CDR3 nucleotides read TGCGCCAGCAGCTTTGACGGAGCGGGGGGGTTCTGGTACTTC. Full variable domain (outside the CDR3, taken from reference TRBV5-1 and TRBJ2-4): KAGVTQTPRYLIKTRGQQVTLSCSPISGHRSVSWYQQTPGQGLQFLFEYFSETQRNKGNFPGRFSGRQFSNSRSEMNVSTLELGDSALYLCASSFDGAGGFWYFGAGTRLSVL.

This rearrangement joins TRBV5-4 to TRBJ2-7; TRBD2 aligns across 9 bases. This CDR3 spans 15 amino acids. V lost 6 bases to trimming and J lost 2 bases; unmatched junction nucleotides: 9. Germline values: CDR1 SGHNT, CDR2 YYREEE (reference sequence). The CDR3 spells CASTHSSGGTYEQYF. The CDR3 DNA sequence: TGTGCCAGCACCCATAGTAGCGGGGGCACCTACGAGCAGTACTTC.

This clone has only one observation. This chain uses TRBV7-2 with TRBJ2-5; TRBD2 agrees at 9 bases. Germline CDR1 reads SGHTA; CDR2 reads FQGNSA. The CDR3 contains 17 residues. The V gene end was trimmed by 4 bases and the J gene end by 1 base; junction bases not matched to a gene: 10. This chain's CDR3 is CASSSQGLAGTQETQYF. CDR3 DNA sequence: TGTGCCAGCAGCTCTCAGGGGCTAGCGGGGACCCAAGAGACCCAGTACTTC.

Notes on this clone: Its ends do not fully match the called genes, so a read error is possible. The CDR3 spells CASSPRPSGGSHF. DNA for the CDR3: TGTGCCAGCAGTCCCCGCCCCAGCGGGGGATCACACTTC. The chain couples TRBV28 to TRBJ2-5, with 8 bases fitting TRBD2. The CDR3 consists of 13 residues. Germline lookup yields CDR1 MDHEN and CDR2 SYDVKM.

This sequence joins TRBV30 and TRBJ1-1, with a weak D call TRBD1 (5 bases). V dropped 4 bases and J dropped 3 bases, with 12 bases sitting between them. This CDR3 contains 13 residues. Germline CDR1 and CDR2: GTSNPN and SVGIG (reference sequence). Written as DNA, the CDR3 is TGTGCCTGGACGGGTTCGGGGGACACTGAAGCTTTCTTT. This encodes CAWTGSGDTEAFF.

The chain employs TRBV6-5 and TRBJ2-2, with D uncertain. V shed 2 bases and J shed 3 bases, with 13 bases lying between them. The CDR3 is 16 amino acids. Germline V lookup: CDR1 MNHEY, CDR2 SVGAGI. CDR3 DNA sequence: TGTGCCAGCAGTTACGAGGAAGCCTGGGACACCGGGGAGCTGTTTTTT. The encoded protein is CASSYEEAWDTGELFF.

The rearrangement uses TRBV2 and TRBJ2-7; 9 bases line up with TRBD1. Trimming took 9 bases from V and 3 from J; bases not matched to a gene: 3. In germline, CDR1 is SNHLY, CDR2 FYNNEI. The CDR3 has 12 residues. CDR3 DNA sequence: TGTGCCAGGGGACAGGGAGGCTACGAGCAGTACTTC. Translated, it gives CARGQGGYEQYF.

V usage is TRBV5-1 and J usage is TRBJ1-1, with TRBD1 identical over 9 bases. The V and J ends lost 3 bases and 1 base, in that order; junction bases with no gene match: 1. The CDR3 has 14 amino acids. Germline CDR1 and CDR2: SGHRS and YFSETQ. The CDR3 DNA reads TGCGCCAGCAGCTCGGACAGGGGGAACACTGAAGCTTTCTTT. This gives the protein CASSSDRGNTEAFF. Full variable domain (missing parts from reference TRBV5-1 and TRBJ1-1): KAGVTQTPRYLIKTRGQQVTLSCSPISGHRSVSWYQQTPGQGLQFLFEYFSETQRNKGNFPGRFSGRQFSNSRSEMNVSTLELGDSALYLCASSSDRGNTEAFFGQGTRLTVV.

The genes are TRBV9 and TRBJ1-5, with D unresolved. The germline gives CDR1 SGDLS, CDR2 YYNGEE. The V end lost 4 bases, the J end lost 3 bases, and 11 bases lay between the germline ends. The CDR3 sequence is 14 residues long. The CDR3 DNA sequence: TGTGCCAGCAGCTTTGGGAGCATCAATCAGCCCCAGCATTTT. Translating gives CASSFGSINQPQHF.

The chain carries TRBV19 and TRBJ1-5; maybe TRBD1 (5 bases). V lost 6 bases and J 7 bases, leaving 16 bases between the germline ends. Germline CDR1 and CDR2: LNHDA and SQIVND (reference sequence). This CDR3 comprises 14 residues. As DNA, the CDR3 is TGTGCCAGTAGGGTCACGGGGGGGGACCAGCCCCAGCATTTT. This encodes CASRVTGGDQPQHF.

The chain joins TRBV19 to TRBJ1-1, with D possibly matching TRBD1 (5 bases). The germline V gene has CDR1 LNHDA and CDR2 SQIVND (reference sequence). V was clipped by 1 base and J by 1 base, with 7 bases between them. CDR3 length: 14 residues. CDR3 amino acids: CASSIVGENTEAFF. CDR3 DNA: TGTGCCAGTAGTATAGTAGGGGAGAACACTGAAGCTTTCTTT.

This clone was recorded only once. This chain joins TRBV11-2 and TRBJ1-4, with D hard to call. The germline gives CDR1 SGHAT, CDR2 FQNNGV. This CDR3 has 15 amino acids. Trimming took off 5 bases at V and 4 bases at J, with 14 bases between the two ends. The CDR3 bases are TGTGCCAGCAGCCTCCTCGGGCGGGTTAATGAAAAACTGTTTTTT. Translated: CASSLLGRVNEKLFF.

This rearrangement joins TRBV7-9 to TRBJ2-5; 7 nucleotides agree with TRBD2. The trim removed 4 bases at V and 3 bases at J, leaving 5 bases unmatched. This CDR3 contains 14 residues. The V gene's germline CDR1 is SEHNR and CDR2 FQNEAQ (reference sequence). Here the CDR3 reads CASSWIAGEETQYF. The DNA for the CDR3 is TGTGCCAGCAGCTGGATTGCGGGAGAAGAGACCCAGTACTTC.

This clone was seen a handful of times. The chain links TRBV27 to TRBJ1-1, with D possibly matching TRBD1 (5 bases). Deletions cut 3 bases from V and 2 bases from J, with 13 bases between. This CDR3 has 15 amino acids. Germline-derived CDR1 and CDR2 are MNHEY and SMNVEV (reference sequence). The CDR3 is CASSFATARNTEAFF. DNA of the CDR3: TGTGCCAGCAGTTTCGCGACAGCGAGAAACACTGAAGCTTTCTTT.